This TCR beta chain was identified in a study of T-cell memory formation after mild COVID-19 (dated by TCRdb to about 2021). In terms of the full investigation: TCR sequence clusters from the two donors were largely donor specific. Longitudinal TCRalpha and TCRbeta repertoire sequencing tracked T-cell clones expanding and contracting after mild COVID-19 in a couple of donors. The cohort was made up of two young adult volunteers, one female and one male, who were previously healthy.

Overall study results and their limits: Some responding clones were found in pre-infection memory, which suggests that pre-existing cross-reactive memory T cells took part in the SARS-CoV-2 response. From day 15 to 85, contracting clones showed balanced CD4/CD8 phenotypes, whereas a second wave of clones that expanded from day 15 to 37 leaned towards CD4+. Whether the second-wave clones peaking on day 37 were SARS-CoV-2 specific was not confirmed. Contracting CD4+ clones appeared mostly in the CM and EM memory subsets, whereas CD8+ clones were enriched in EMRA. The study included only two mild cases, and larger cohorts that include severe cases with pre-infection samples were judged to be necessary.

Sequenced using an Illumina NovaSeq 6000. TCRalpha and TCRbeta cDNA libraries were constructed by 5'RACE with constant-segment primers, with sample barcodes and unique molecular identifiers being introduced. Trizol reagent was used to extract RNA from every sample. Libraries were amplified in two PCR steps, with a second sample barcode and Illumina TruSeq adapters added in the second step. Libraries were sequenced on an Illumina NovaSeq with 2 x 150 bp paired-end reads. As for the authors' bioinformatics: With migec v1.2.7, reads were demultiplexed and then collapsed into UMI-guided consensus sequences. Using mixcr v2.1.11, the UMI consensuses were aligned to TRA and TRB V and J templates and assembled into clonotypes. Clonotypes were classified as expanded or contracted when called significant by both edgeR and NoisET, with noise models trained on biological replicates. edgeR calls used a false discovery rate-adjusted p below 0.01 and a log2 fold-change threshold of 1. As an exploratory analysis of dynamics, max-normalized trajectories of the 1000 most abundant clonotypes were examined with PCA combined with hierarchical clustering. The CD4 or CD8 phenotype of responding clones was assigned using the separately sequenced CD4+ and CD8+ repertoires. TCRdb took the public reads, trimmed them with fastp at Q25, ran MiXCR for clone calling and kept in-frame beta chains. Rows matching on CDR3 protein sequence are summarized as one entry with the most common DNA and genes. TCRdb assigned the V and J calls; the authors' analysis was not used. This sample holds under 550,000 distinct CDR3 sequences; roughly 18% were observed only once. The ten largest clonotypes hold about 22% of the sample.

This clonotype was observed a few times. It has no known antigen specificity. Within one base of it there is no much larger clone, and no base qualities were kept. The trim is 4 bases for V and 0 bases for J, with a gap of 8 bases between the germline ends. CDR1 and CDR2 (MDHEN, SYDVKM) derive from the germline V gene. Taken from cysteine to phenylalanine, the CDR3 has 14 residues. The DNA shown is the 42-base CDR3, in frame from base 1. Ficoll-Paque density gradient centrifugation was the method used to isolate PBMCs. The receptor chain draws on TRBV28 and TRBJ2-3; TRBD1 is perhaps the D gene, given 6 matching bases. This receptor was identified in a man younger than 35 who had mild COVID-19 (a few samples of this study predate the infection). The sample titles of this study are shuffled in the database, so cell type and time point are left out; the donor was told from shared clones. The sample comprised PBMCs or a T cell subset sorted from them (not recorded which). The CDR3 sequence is CASSYRASTDTQYF. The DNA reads TGTGCCAGCAGTTACAGGGCTAGCACAGATACGCAGTATTTT.